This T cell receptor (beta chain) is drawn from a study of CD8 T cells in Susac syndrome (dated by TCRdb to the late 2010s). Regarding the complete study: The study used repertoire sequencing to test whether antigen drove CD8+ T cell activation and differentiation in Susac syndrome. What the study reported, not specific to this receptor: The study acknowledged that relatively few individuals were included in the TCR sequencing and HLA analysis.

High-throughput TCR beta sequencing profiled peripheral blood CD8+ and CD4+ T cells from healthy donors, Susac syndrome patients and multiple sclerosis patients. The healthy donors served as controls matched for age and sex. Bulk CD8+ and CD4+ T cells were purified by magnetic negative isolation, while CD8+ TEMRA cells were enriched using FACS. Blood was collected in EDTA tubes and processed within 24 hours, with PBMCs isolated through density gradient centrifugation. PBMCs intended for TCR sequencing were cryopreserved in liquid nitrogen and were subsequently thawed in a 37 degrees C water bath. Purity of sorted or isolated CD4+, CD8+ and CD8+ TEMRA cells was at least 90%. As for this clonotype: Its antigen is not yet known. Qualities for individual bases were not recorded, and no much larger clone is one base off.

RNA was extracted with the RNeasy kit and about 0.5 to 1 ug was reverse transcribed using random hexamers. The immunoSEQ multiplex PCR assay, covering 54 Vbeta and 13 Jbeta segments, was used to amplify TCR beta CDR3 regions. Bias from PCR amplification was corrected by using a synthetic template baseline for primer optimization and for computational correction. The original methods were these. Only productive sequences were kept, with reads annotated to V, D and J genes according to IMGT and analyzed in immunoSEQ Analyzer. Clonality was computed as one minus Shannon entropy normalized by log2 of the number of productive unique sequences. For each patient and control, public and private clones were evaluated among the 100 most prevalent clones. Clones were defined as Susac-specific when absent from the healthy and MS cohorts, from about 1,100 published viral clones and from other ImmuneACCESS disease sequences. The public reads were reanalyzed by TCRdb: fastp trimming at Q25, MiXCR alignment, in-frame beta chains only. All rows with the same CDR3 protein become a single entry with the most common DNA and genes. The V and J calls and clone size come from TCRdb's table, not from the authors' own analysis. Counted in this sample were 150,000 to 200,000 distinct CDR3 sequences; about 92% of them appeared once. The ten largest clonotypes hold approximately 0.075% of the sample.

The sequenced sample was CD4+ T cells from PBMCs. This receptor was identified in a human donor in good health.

The CDR3 protein: CASSSQGLQETQYF. The nucleotide sequence is TGTGCCAGCAGCTCACAGGGTCTCCAAGAGACCCAGTACTTC. The V and J segments used are TRBV7-3 and TRBJ2-5; TRBD1 is a weak D gene call, 6 bases matching. CDR1 and CDR2 are read off the germline V gene as SGHTA and FQGTGA. From its cysteine to its phenylalanine, the CDR3 spans 14 amino acids. Only the CDR3 portion is preserved as DNA: 42 bases, with reading frame beginning at the first base. V drops 4 bases and J drops 1 base, leaving 10 bases in between.